Below, 11 T cell receptor beta chains from the same sample are listed, as sequenced in a study of blood T cell repertoires in COVID-19. Produced via immunoSEQ multiplex PCR; TCRdb's table is partial and in-frame only. Among roughly 230,000 clones, 90% were seen once, and the ten largest hold 2.1%. Sequenced: peripheral blood. These receptors originate from a woman aged 60-75 years with COVID-19, enrolled during active disease.

The V and J genes are TRBV9 and TRBJ2-3; the D is unclear. With 4 bases removed from V and 3 bases from J, the gap between germline ends came to 6 bases. The CDR3 extends over 12 amino acids. In germline, CDR1 is SGDLS, CDR2 YYNGEE. CDR3 sequence (DNA): TGTGCCAGCAGCCCAGTGACAGATACGCAGTATTTT. The encoded protein is CASSPVTDTQYF.

The chain employs TRBV2 and TRBJ1-4; 7 nucleotides align to TRBD1. V lost 8 bases, J lost 4 bases, and 4 bases stayed unmatched. The CDR3 loop spans 13 amino acids. Germline V lookup: CDR1 SNHLY, CDR2 FYNNEI. The CDR3 sequence: CASGDRGNEKLFF. As DNA, the CDR3 is TGTGCCAGCGGGGACAGAGGTAATGAAAAACTGTTTTTT.

The chain has TRBV10-3 and TRBJ2-7, with D possibly matching TRBD1 (5 bases). V was clipped by 4 bases and J by 4 bases, with 11 bases between them. CDR3 length: 13 amino acids. Germline lookup yields CDR1 ENHRY and CDR2 SYGVKD. The CDR3 loop reads CAISVDSLYEQYF. CDR3 DNA: TGTGCCATCAGTGTTGACAGTTTATACGAGCAGTACTTC.

The CDR3 loop reads CASSYSGGRGSYEQYF. The CDR3, as DNA: TGTGCCAGCAGTTACTCGGGGGGGAGGGGGTCCTACGAGCAGTACTTC. The genes are TRBV6-5 and TRBJ2-7, with TRBD2 as a possible D gene (7 bases). In germline, CDR1 is MNHEY, CDR2 SVGAGI. This CDR3 is built from 16 residues. The V gene lost 0 bases and the J gene lost 1 base, with 13 bases spanning the gap.

The rearrangement joins TRBV19 to TRBJ1-1, with TRBD1 matching over 7 bases. Germline trimming cut 4 bases from V and 1 base from J; bases unmatched to any gene: 3. Germline CDR1 is LNHDA and CDR2 is SQIVND (reference sequence). The CDR3 extends over 14 amino acids. The CDR3 protein is CASSRGQKNTEAFF. For the CDR3, the DNA is TGTGCCAGTAGTAGGGGACAGAAGAACACTGAAGCTTTCTTT. Based on the CDR3 plus reference TRBV19 and TRBJ1-1, the full variable domain is DGGITQSPKYLFRKEGQNVTLSCEQNLNHDAMYWYRQDPGQGLRLIYYSQIVNDFQKGDIAEGYSVSREKKESFPLTVTSAQKNPTAFYLCASSRGQKNTEAFFGQGTRLTVV.

This chain joins TRBV13 and TRBJ2-7; 9 nucleotides agree with TRBD2. This CDR3 is built from 16 residues. Germline V CDR1 and CDR2: PRHDT, FYEKMQ (reference sequence). Trimming removed 4 bases from V and 1 base from J; junction bases left unmatched: 8. CDR3 region: CASSSSGSGGSYEQYF. The CDR3 DNA sequence: TGTGCCAGCAGCTCGTCGGGTAGCGGGGGTTCCTACGAGCAGTACTTC.

The chain carries TRBV7-2 and TRBJ1-2; D is ambiguous. Germline lookup yields CDR1 SGHTA and CDR2 FQGNSA. The V gene lost 1 base and the J gene lost 2 bases, with 5 bases spanning the gap. The CDR3 contains 13 residues. The CDR3 DNA reads as TGTGCCAGCAGCTTAGAGGAGAACTATGGCTACACCTTC. Amino acid sequence: CASSLEENYGYTF.

A note on this clone: The DNA is omitted, as the CDR3 cannot be located on it reliably, and the CDR3 follows TCRdb's listing. The chain carries TRBV9 and TRBJ2-1; the table names TRBD1, a call not compared with the DNA. Germline CDR1 is SGDLS and CDR2 is YYNGEE. Termini included, the CDR3 measures 13 amino acids. CDR3 sequence: CASSVGPGTPGFF.

The J gene is TRBJ1-2, the V gene TRBV6-5, with TRBD1 matching over 8 bases. Per germline, CDR1 MNHEY and CDR2 SVGAGI. Losses at the gene ends were 2 bases for V and 4 bases for J; bases not matched to a gene: 9. The CDR3 spans 16 residues. The CDR3 loop reads CASSYPQGAVGYGYTF. DNA of the CDR3: TGTGCCAGCAGTTACCCCCAGGGGGCTGTCGGCTATGGCTACACCTTC.

The chain combines TRBV24-1 with TRBJ2-3; tentative D call: TRBD1 (5 bases). V was trimmed by 3 bases and J by 13 bases, leaving 13 bases between them. The length of the CDR3 is 12 residues. CDR1 is KGHDR, CDR2 SFDVKD, per germline. The CDR3, as DNA: TGTGCCACCAGTGATCAAACGGACAAGAAGTATTTT. Protein: CATSDQTDKKYF.

In this sample, this clone turned up once. The chain joins TRBV5-4 to TRBJ2-5; D unresolved. Looked up from germline, CDR1 is SGHNT and CDR2 is YYREEE (reference sequence). CDR3 length: 13 residues. The V gene lost 7 bases and the J gene lost 0 bases, with 10 bases spanning the gap. The CDR3 sequence is CASSLSYQETQYF. CDR3 in DNA: TGTGCCAGCTCCTTGTCCTACCAAGAGACCCAGTACTTC. The variable domain in full, with the rest retrieved from reference TRBV5-4 and TRBJ2-5, is ETGVTQSPTHLIKTRGQQVTLRCSSQSGHNTVSWYQQALGQGPQFIFQYYREEENGRGNFPPRFSGLQFPNYSSELNVNALELDDSALYLCASSLSYQETQYFGPGTRLLVL.